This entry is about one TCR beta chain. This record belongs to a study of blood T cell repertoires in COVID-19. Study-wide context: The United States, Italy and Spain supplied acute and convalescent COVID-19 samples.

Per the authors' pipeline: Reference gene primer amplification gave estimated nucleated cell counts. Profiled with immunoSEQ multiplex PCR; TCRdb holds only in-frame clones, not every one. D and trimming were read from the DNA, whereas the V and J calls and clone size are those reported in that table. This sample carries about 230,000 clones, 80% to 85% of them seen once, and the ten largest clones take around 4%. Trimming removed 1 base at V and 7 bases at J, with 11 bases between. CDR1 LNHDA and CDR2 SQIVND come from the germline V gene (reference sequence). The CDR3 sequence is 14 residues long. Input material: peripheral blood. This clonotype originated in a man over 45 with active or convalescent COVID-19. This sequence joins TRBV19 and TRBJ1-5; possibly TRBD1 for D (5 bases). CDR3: CASSIGGEEQPQHF. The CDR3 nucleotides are TGTGCCAGTAGTATAGGGGGGGAGGAACAGCCCCAGCATTTT.